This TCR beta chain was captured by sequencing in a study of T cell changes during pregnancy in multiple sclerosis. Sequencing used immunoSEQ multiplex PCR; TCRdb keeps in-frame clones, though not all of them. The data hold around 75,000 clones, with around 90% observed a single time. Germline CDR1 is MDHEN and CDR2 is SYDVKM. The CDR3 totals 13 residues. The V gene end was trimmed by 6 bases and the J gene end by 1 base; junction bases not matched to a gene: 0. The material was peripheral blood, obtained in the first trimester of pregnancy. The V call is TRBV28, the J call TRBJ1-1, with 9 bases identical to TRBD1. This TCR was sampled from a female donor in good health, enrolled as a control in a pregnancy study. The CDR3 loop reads CASRGQGNTEAFF. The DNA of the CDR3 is TGTGCCAGCAGGGGACAGGGGAACACTGAAGCTTTCTTT.